This TCR beta chain originates from a study of beta chain features in type 1 diabetes. This CDR3 has 15 amino acids. V lost 4 bases to trimming and J lost 5 bases; unmatched junction nucleotides: 9. Germline loops: CDR1 SGHRS, CDR2 YFSETQ. Notes on this clone: Antigen specificity is unknown.

Study-wide results and limits: Shorter TCRB CDR3s, moderately but significantly so, were found in Type 1 diabetes patients in all four CD4+ subsets.

Reverse transcription of all isolated RNA meant that expressed TCRB transcripts were sequenced. Repertoires were generated with immunoSEQ multiplex PCR, while TCRdb's copy carries only in-frame clones and drops some. The table lists about 27,000 clones, 56% of them singletons, with approximately 1.5% in the top ten. This rearrangement joins TRBV5-1 to TRBJ2-5; TRBD2 matches 9 bases. Sequenced input: Tregs from blood. The TCR originated in a woman aged 18-29 years with type 1 diabetes. Here the CDR3 reads CASSPTSGMRETQYF. CDR3 coding DNA: TGCGCCAGCAGCCCGACTAGCGGCATGAGGGAGACCCAGTACTTC.